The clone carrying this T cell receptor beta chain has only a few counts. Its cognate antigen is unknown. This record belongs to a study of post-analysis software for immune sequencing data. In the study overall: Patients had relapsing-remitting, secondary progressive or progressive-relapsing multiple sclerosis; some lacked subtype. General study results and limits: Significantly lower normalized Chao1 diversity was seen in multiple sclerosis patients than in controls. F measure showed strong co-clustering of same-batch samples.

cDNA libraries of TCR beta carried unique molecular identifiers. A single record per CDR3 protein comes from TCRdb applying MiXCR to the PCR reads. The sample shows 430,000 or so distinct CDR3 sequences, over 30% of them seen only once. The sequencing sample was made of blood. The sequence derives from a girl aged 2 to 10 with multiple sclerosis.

The CDR3 spells CASSLELLYNEQFF. The CDR3 DNA is TGTGCCAGCAGCTTAGAGCTACTCTACAATGAGCAGTTCTTC. The J gene is TRBJ2-1, the V gene TRBV7-9; D ambiguous. CDR1 is SEHNR, CDR2 FQNEAQ, per germline (reference sequence). CDR3 length equals 14 residues. The germline V and J ends were trimmed by 1 base and 3 bases, with 7 bases remaining between them.